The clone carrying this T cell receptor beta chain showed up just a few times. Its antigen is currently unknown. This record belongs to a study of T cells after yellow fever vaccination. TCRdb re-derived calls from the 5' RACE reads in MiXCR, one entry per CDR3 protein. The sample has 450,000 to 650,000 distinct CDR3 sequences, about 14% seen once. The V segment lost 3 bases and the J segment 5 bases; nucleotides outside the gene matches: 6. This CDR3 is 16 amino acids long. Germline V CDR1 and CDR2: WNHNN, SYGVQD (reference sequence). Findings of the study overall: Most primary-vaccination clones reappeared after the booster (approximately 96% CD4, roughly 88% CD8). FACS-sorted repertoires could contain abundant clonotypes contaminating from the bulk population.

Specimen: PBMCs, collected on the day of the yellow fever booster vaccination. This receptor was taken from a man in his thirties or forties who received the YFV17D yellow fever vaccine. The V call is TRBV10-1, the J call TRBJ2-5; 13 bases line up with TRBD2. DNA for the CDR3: TGCGCCAGCAGTGATTCCGGACTAGCGGGAGTGGAGACCCAGTACTTC. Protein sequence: CASSDSGLAGVETQYF.